The clone carrying this T cell receptor beta chain showed up just a few times. The data were taken from a study of T cell repertoires in cytomegalovirus infection. TCRdb re-called the reads with MiXCR, one entry per CDR3 protein. The table records around 260,000 distinct CDR3 sequences, roughly 23% of them present only once. Trimming removed 7 bases from V and 1 base from J; junction bases left unmatched: 4. The CDR3 runs to 14 residues. The receptor's source is a human donor in good health (CMV status not recorded). Some clones in this sample may be carry-over from other donors' samples. Material: PBMCs. This chain links TRBV12-3 or TRBV12-4 with TRBJ2-3; 8 nucleotides agree with TRBD2. CDR3 protein: CASKILAGTDTQYF. The CDR3 region has the DNA TGTGCCAGCAAAATACTAGCGGGCACAGATACGCAGTATTTT.